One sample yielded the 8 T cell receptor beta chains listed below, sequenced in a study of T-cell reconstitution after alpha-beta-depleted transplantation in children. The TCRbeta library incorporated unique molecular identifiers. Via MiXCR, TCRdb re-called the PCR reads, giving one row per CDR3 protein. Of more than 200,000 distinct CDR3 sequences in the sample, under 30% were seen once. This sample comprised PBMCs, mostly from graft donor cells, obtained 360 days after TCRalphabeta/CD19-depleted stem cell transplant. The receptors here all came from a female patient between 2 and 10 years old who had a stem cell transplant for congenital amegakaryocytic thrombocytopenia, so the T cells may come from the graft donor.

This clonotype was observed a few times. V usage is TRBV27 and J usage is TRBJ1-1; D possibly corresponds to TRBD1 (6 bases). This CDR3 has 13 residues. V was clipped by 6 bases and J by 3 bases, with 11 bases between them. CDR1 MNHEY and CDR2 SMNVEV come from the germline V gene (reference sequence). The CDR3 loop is CASRDYRDTEAFF. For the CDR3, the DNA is TGTGCCAGCAGGGATTACAGGGACACTGAAGCTTTCTTT.

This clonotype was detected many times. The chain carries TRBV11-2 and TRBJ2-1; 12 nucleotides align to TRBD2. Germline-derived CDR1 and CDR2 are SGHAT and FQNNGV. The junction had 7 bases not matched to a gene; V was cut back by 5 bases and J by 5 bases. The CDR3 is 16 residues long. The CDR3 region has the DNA TGTGCCAGCAGCGCCCGACTAGCGGGAGACAACAATGAGCAGTTCTTC. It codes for CASSARLAGDNNEQFF.

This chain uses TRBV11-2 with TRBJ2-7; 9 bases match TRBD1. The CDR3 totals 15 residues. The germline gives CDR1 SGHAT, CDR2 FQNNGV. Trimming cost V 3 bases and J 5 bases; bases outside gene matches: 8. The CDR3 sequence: CASSFPGTGSHEQYF. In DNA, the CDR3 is TGTGCCAGCAGCTTCCCCGGGACAGGGAGCCACGAGCAGTACTTC.

The CDR3 region is CASSDLGTANTEAFF. The CDR3 DNA follows: TGTGCCAGCAGTGATCTGGGGACAGCCAACACTGAAGCTTTCTTT. The chain uses TRBV25-1 and TRBJ1-1; 7 positions agree with TRBD1. The CDR3 totals 15 residues. J lost 2 bases, V lost 3 bases, and 6 bases had no gene match. Germline CDR1 MGHDK, CDR2 SYGVNS.

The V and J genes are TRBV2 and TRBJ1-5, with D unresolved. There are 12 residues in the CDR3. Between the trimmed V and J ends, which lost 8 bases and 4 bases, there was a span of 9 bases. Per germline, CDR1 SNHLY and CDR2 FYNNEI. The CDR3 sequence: CASGTANQPQHF. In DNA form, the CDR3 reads TGTGCCAGCGGTACGGCTAATCAGCCCCAGCATTTT.

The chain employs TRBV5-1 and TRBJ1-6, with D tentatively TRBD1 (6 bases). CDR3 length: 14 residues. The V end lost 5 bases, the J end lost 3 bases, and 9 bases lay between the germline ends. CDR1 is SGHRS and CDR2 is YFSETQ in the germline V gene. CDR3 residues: CASRQQGYNSPLHF. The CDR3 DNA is TGCGCCAGCAGGCAACAGGGCTATAATTCACCCCTCCACTTT.

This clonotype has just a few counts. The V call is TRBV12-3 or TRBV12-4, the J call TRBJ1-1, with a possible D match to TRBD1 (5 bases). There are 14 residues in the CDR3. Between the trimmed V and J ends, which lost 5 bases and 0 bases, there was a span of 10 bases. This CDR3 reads CASSEVGLNTEAFF. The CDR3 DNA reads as TGTGCCAGCAGTGAGGTGGGGCTGAACACTGAAGCTTTCTTT.

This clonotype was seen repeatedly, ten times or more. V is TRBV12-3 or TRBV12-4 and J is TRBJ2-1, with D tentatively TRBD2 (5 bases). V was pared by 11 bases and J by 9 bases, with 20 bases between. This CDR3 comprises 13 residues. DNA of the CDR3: TGTGCCGACCAAGAGGGCTTCCGTCGTGAGCAGTTCTTC. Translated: CADQEGFRREQFF.